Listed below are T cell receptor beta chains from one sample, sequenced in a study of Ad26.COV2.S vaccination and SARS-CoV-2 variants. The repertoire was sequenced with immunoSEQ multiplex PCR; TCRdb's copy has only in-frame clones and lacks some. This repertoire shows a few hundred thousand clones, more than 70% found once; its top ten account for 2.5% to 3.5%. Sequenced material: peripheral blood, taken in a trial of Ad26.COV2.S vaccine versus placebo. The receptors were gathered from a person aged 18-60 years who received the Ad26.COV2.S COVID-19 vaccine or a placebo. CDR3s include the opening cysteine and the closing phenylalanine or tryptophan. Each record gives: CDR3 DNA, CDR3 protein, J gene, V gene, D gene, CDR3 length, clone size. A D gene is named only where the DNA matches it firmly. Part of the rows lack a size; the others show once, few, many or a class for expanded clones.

CDR3nt: TGTGCCAGCAGCTCCTACCAGGAGGGCTACACCTTC
CDR3aa: CASSSYQEGYTF
j_gene: TRBJ1-2
v_gene: TRBV5-6
d_gene: .
len: 12
abundance: .

CDR3nt: TGTGCCAGTAGTCATACAGGGGCGCAGCCCCAGCATTTT
CDR3aa: CASSHTGAQPQHF
j_gene: TRBJ1-5
v_gene: TRBV19
d_gene: TRBD1
len: 13
abundance: .

CDR3nt: TGTGCCAGCGGTGCAGGGGGTTCTGAAGCTTTCTTT
CDR3aa: CASGAGGSEAFF
j_gene: TRBJ1-1
v_gene: TRBV27
d_gene: TRBD1
len: 12
abundance: .

CDR3nt: TGTGCCAGCTCCATAAGACAGCCTAGGGACACCGGGGAGCTGTTTTTT
CDR3aa: CASSIRQPRDTGELFF
j_gene: TRBJ2-2
v_gene: TRBV18
d_gene: .
len: 16
abundance: few

CDR3nt: TGCGCCAGCAGCTCACAGGGAGTGGACTCTGGAAACACCATATATTTT
CDR3aa: CASSSQGVDSGNTIYF
j_gene: TRBJ1-3
v_gene: TRBV5-1
d_gene: .
len: 16
abundance: .

CDR3nt: TGTGCCAGCAGTTACCCGGGGGGAGTTAGCAATCAGCCCCAGCATTTT
CDR3aa: CASSYPGGVSNQPQHF
j_gene: TRBJ1-5
v_gene: TRBV6-6
d_gene: .
len: 16
abundance: once

CDR3nt: TGTGCCAGCAGCTCATTACCTAGGGGGACTGAAGCTTTCTTT
CDR3aa: CASSSLPRGTEAFF
j_gene: TRBJ1-1
v_gene: TRBV7-2
d_gene: .
len: 14
abundance: .

CDR3nt: TGTGCCTGGGCATTGGCAGTTGGAAACACCATATATTTT
CDR3aa: CAWALAVGNTIYF
j_gene: TRBJ1-3
v_gene: TRBV30
d_gene: .
len: 13
abundance: .

CDR3nt: TGTGCCAGCTCACCACCGGCGGGTGAAAAACTGTTTTTT
CDR3aa: CASSPPAGEKLFF
j_gene: TRBJ1-4
v_gene: TRBV18
d_gene: .
len: 13
abundance: .

CDR3nt: TGTGCCAGCAGCTCCCTAGGGAGCGTAAGAGGGTTCTTC
CDR3aa: CASSSLGSVRGFF
j_gene: TRBJ2-1
v_gene: TRBV7-2
d_gene: .
len: 13
abundance: .

CDR3nt: TGTGCCAGCAGCTTGAGCGGGGGACTCACAGATACGCAGTATTTT
CDR3aa: CASSLSGGLTDTQYF
j_gene: TRBJ2-3
v_gene: TRBV11-3
d_gene: TRBD2
len: 15
abundance: .

CDR3nt: TGTGCTAGCAGTCCAGCGGGGCCCCTCTCGAATGAGCAGTTCTTC
CDR3aa: CASSPAGPLSNEQFF
j_gene: TRBJ2-1
v_gene: TRBV7-7
d_gene: TRBD2
len: 15
abundance: .

CDR3nt: TGCGCCAGCAGCGGCGACTCCCTCAAAGCCGATGAAGCTTTCTTT
CDR3aa: CASSGDSLKADEAFF
j_gene: TRBJ1-1
v_gene: TRBV5-1
d_gene: .
len: 15
abundance: .

CDR3nt: TGTGCCAGCTCCTCACAGGGCCCGAACACTGAAGCTTTCTTT
CDR3aa: CASSSQGPNTEAFF
j_gene: TRBJ1-1
v_gene: TRBV18
d_gene: .
len: 14
abundance: .

CDR3nt: TGTGCCTGGAGACGCGCGGCGGCTACACCTTACAATGAGCAGTTCTTC
CDR3aa: CAWRRAAATPYNEQFF
j_gene: TRBJ2-1
v_gene: TRBV30
d_gene: .
len: 16
abundance: .

CDR3nt: TGTGCCAGCAGTTGGACTAGCGGCGACCTCACAGATACGCAGTATTTT
CDR3aa: CASSWTSGDLTDTQYF
j_gene: TRBJ2-3
v_gene: TRBV6-2/TRBV6-3
d_gene: TRBD2
len: 16
abundance: .

CDR3nt: TGTGCCAGCAGTGCCCCCGGGACAGGATTCTTAAACACTGAAGCTTTCTTT
CDR3aa: CASSAPGTGFLNTEAFF
j_gene: TRBJ1-1
v_gene: TRBV28
d_gene: TRBD1
len: 17
abundance: .

CDR3nt: TGTGCCAGCACCCCGGTAGGGGCAGATACGCAGTATTTT
CDR3aa: CASTPVGADTQYF
j_gene: TRBJ2-3
v_gene: TRBV6-5
d_gene: .
len: 13
abundance: .

CDR3nt: TGTGCCAGCAGTTTAAACCTGGGGGGCTTCGTAGAGACCCAGTACTTC
CDR3aa: CASSLNLGGFVETQYF
j_gene: TRBJ2-5
v_gene: TRBV28
d_gene: .
len: 16
abundance: .

CDR3nt: TGTGCCAGCAGTGAAGGGACAGGAATATACAATGAGCAGTTCTTC
CDR3aa: CASSEGTGIYNEQFF
j_gene: TRBJ2-1
v_gene: TRBV6-1
d_gene: TRBD1
len: 15
abundance: .

CDR3nt: TGTGCCAGCCCGAGCCCGGGGAATAATGAAAAACTGTTTTTT
CDR3aa: CASPSPGNNEKLFF
j_gene: TRBJ1-4
v_gene: TRBV2
d_gene: .
len: 14
abundance: .

CDR3nt: TGTGCCAGCAGTTACTCTTCGGAAGGGAACACTGAAGCTTTCTTT
CDR3aa: CASSYSSEGNTEAFF
j_gene: TRBJ1-1
v_gene: TRBV6-2/TRBV6-3
d_gene: .
len: 15
abundance: .

CDR3nt: TGTGCCAGCCAACCGGACCTCTCCTACGAGCAGTACTTC
CDR3aa: CASQPDLSYEQYF
j_gene: TRBJ2-7
v_gene: TRBV7-9
d_gene: .
len: 13
abundance: .

CDR3nt: TGTGCCAGCAGCTTAAGGCAGGGAGGAGAAAAACTGTTTTTT
CDR3aa: CASSLRQGGEKLFF
j_gene: TRBJ1-4
v_gene: TRBV7-9
d_gene: .
len: 14
abundance: .

CDR3nt: TGCAGCGTCCTCCCTAGTGAGTCCTACGAGCAGTACTTC
CDR3aa: CSVLPSESYEQYF
j_gene: TRBJ2-7
v_gene: TRBV29-1
d_gene: .
len: 13
abundance: .

CDR3nt: TGTGCCAGCAGCTTGGACCCGGCTTATGAAAAACTGTTTTTT
CDR3aa: CASSLDPAYEKLFF
j_gene: TRBJ1-4
v_gene: TRBV7-2
d_gene: .
len: 14
abundance: .

CDR3nt: TGTGCCAGCAGCGTAGGAAGGGACAGAGCCTTGGAGACCCAGTACTTC
CDR3aa: CASSVGRDRALETQYF
j_gene: TRBJ2-5
v_gene: TRBV9
d_gene: TRBD1
len: 16
abundance: .

CDR3nt: TGTGCCAGCAGCCCCGCCCACTTCACAGATACGCAGTATTTT
CDR3aa: CASSPAHFTDTQYF
j_gene: TRBJ2-3
v_gene: TRBV7-2
d_gene: .
len: 14
abundance: .

CDR3nt: TGTGCCAGCAGCAGAGCGGGAGTCGCGAACACCGGGGAGCTGTTTTTT
CDR3aa: CASSRAGVANTGELFF
j_gene: TRBJ2-2
v_gene: TRBV9
d_gene: TRBD2
len: 16
abundance: .

CDR3nt: TGTGCCAGCAGCTTTATTATAGCCAAAAACATTCAGTACTTC
CDR3aa: CASSFIIAKNIQYF
j_gene: TRBJ2-4
v_gene: TRBV5-5
d_gene: .
len: 14
abundance: .

CDR3nt: TGTGCCTGGAGTCGGTCTGGGGCCAACGTCCTGACTTTC
CDR3aa: CAWSRSGANVLTF
j_gene: TRBJ2-6
v_gene: TRBV30
d_gene: .
len: 13
abundance: few

CDR3nt: TGTGCCAGCAGCCGCTCGCGGGGGGTTAGCACAGATACGCAGTATTTT
CDR3aa: CASSRSRGVSTDTQYF
j_gene: TRBJ2-3
v_gene: TRBV11-2
d_gene: TRBD2
len: 16
abundance: .

CDR3nt: TGCGCCAGCCGAATAGCGGGAGCCATCGGGGAGCTGTTTTTT
CDR3aa: CASRIAGAIGELFF
j_gene: TRBJ2-2
v_gene: TRBV10-2
d_gene: TRBD2
len: 14
abundance: .

CDR3nt: TGTGCCAGCAGCTTGGCGGGGGGGCCCTACGAGCAGTACTTC
CDR3aa: CASSLAGGPYEQYF
j_gene: TRBJ2-7
v_gene: TRBV7-2
d_gene: TRBD2
len: 14
abundance: .

CDR3nt: TGCGCCAGCAGCCAGACTAATTCACCCCTCCACTTT
CDR3aa: CASSQTNSPLHF
j_gene: TRBJ1-6
v_gene: TRBV4-1
d_gene: .
len: 12
abundance: once

CDR3nt: TGTGCCAGCAGACCTCGACAGTTATATACGCAGTATTTT
CDR3aa: CASRPRQLYTQYF
j_gene: TRBJ2-3
v_gene: TRBV27
d_gene: .
len: 13
abundance: .

CDR3nt: TGTGCCAGCTCACCACCTCCAGTGACGGGGAACACTGAAGCTTTCTTT
CDR3aa: CASSPPPVTGNTEAFF
j_gene: TRBJ1-1
v_gene: TRBV18
d_gene: .
len: 16
abundance: .

CDR3nt: TGTGCCAGCAGCCAAACGCGGGACATAGTCCTCTATGGCTACACCTTC
CDR3aa: CASSQTRDIVLYGYTF
j_gene: TRBJ1-2
v_gene: TRBV3-1/TRBV3-2
d_gene: .
len: 16
abundance: .

CDR3nt: TGTGCCAGCAGCCAACAGGCGGAGGGGTACAATGAGCAGTTCTTC
CDR3aa: CASSQQAEGYNEQFF
j_gene: TRBJ2-1
v_gene: TRBV9
d_gene: .
len: 15
abundance: .

CDR3nt: TGTGCCAGCAGCTTATTGGGTAGCGGGACCCCGGGGGAGCAGTACTTC
CDR3aa: CASSLLGSGTPGEQYF
j_gene: TRBJ2-7
v_gene: TRBV11-3
d_gene: TRBD2
len: 16
abundance: few

CDR3nt: TGTGCCAGCAGTGAATCGCCGGACCTTGGCAATCAGCCCCAGCATTTT
CDR3aa: CASSESPDLGNQPQHF
j_gene: TRBJ1-5
v_gene: TRBV25-1
d_gene: .
len: 16
abundance: .

CDR3nt: TGTGCCAGCAGGACGGGACAGGGAACCTACGAGCAGTACTTC
CDR3aa: CASRTGQGTYEQYF
j_gene: TRBJ2-7
v_gene: TRBV6-5
d_gene: TRBD1
len: 14
abundance: .

CDR3nt: TGCGCCAGCAGCTTGGAGCTAGCGGGAGGTCATGAGCAGTTCTTC
CDR3aa: CASSLELAGGHEQFF
j_gene: TRBJ2-1
v_gene: TRBV5-1
d_gene: TRBD2
len: 15
abundance: once

CDR3nt: TGTGCCAGCAGCTTGAATTACGAGCAGTACTTC
CDR3aa: CASSLNYEQYF
j_gene: TRBJ2-7
v_gene: TRBV11-2
d_gene: .
len: 11
abundance: .

CDR3nt: TGCGCCAGCAGCCAAGAAGAGAGGGATCAGCCCCAGCATTTT
CDR3aa: CASSQEERDQPQHF
j_gene: TRBJ1-5
v_gene: TRBV4-1
d_gene: .
len: 14
abundance: .

CDR3nt: TGTGCCAGCAGCAAAACCGGGACTTTCTACAGCAATCAGCCCCAGCATTTT
CDR3aa: CASSKTGTFYSNQPQHF
j_gene: TRBJ1-5
v_gene: TRBV11-2
d_gene: .
len: 17
abundance: .

CDR3nt: TGTGCCAGCAGACGCTCGGCCGGGGAGCTGTTTTTT
CDR3aa: CASRRSAGELFF
j_gene: TRBJ2-2
v_gene: TRBV6-5
d_gene: .
len: 12
abundance: .

CDR3nt: TGTGCCTGGAGTGCCTCGAACACTGAAGCTTTCTTT
CDR3aa: CAWSASNTEAFF
j_gene: TRBJ1-1
v_gene: TRBV30
d_gene: .
len: 12
abundance: .

CDR3nt: TGTGCCAGCAGCCAAAACAGGGGGGACACTGAAGCTTTCTTT
CDR3aa: CASSQNRGDTEAFF
j_gene: TRBJ1-1
v_gene: TRBV4-2
d_gene: TRBD1
len: 14
abundance: .

CDR3nt: TGTGCCAGCGAAATTACGGCGGGGTTAAACACTGAAGCTTTCTTT
CDR3aa: CASEITAGLNTEAFF
j_gene: TRBJ1-1
v_gene: TRBV2
d_gene: .
len: 15
abundance: .

CDR3nt: TGTGCCAGCAGCTTAGCCCTCACTGGAACCTACAATGAGCAGTTCTTC
CDR3aa: CASSLALTGTYNEQFF
j_gene: TRBJ2-1
v_gene: TRBV11-1
d_gene: .
len: 16
abundance: .

CDR3nt: TGCGCCAGCAGCTTCACAGGGAACACTGAAGCTTTCTTT
CDR3aa: CASSFTGNTEAFF
j_gene: TRBJ1-1
v_gene: TRBV5-1
d_gene: .
len: 13
abundance: .

CDR3nt: TGTGCCAGCAGCCCTCCCGACAGGGCTTACTACGAGCAGTACTTC
CDR3aa: CASSPPDRAYYEQYF
j_gene: TRBJ2-7
v_gene: TRBV3-1/TRBV3-2
d_gene: TRBD1
len: 15
abundance: .

CDR3nt: TGTGCCAGCATGAGACTGAACACTGAAGCTTTCTTT
CDR3aa: CASMRLNTEAFF
j_gene: TRBJ1-1
v_gene: TRBV7-9
d_gene: .
len: 12
abundance: .

CDR3nt: TGTGCTAGTGGTTCCGGGACAGGTACAACTAGCACAGATACGCAGTATTTT
CDR3aa: CASGSGTGTTSTDTQYF
j_gene: TRBJ2-3
v_gene: TRBV12-5
d_gene: TRBD1
len: 17
abundance: .